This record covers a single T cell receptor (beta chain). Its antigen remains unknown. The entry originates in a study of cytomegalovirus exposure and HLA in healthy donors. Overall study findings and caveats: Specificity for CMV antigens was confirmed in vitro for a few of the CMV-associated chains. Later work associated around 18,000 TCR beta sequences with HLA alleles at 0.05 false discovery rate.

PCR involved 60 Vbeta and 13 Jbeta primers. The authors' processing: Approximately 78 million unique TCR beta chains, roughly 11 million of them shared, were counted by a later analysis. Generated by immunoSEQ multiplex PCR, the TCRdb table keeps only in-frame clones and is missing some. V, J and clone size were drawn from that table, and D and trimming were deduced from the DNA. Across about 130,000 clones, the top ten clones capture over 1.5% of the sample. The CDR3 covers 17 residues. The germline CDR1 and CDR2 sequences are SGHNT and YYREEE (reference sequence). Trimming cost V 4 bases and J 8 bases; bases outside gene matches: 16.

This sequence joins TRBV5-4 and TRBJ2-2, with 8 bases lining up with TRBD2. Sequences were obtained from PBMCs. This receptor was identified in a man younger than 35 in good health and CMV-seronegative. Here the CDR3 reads CASSPPENGRGSGELFF. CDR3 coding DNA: TGTGCCAGCAGCCCGCCTGAGAACGGGAGGGGAAGTGGGGAGCTGTTTTTT.